The clone carrying this T cell receptor (beta chain) appeared many times. What it binds is not known. Unique molecular identifiers were used to barcode this TCRbeta library. TCRdb reprocessed the PCR reads via MiXCR and lists one record per CDR3 protein. Among hundreds of thousands of distinct CDR3 sequences listed, 7.5% to 9% were seen once. Trimming shortened V by 5 bases and J by 1 base, and 12 bases separated the two germline ends. The CDR3 length is 14 residues. In germline, CDR1 is SGHRS, CDR2 YFSETQ. The record originates from a study of T-cell reconstitution after alpha-beta-depleted transplantation in children. The study's findings and limits: A year had passed since transplant, and T-cell counts and diversity by then came mostly from newly produced T cells.

The material sequenced was peripheral blood, taken 360 days after TCRalphabeta/CD19-depleted stem cell transplant. The TCR sequence derives from a female patient aged 2-15 years who had a stem cell transplant for Fanconi anemia, so the T cells may come from the graft donor. This chain connects TRBV5-1 to TRBJ1-1; D remains unclear. CDR3 in amino acids: CASRRSGRNTEAFF. The CDR3 DNA is TGCGCCAGCAGACGCTCGGGGAGGAACACTGAAGCTTTCTTT.